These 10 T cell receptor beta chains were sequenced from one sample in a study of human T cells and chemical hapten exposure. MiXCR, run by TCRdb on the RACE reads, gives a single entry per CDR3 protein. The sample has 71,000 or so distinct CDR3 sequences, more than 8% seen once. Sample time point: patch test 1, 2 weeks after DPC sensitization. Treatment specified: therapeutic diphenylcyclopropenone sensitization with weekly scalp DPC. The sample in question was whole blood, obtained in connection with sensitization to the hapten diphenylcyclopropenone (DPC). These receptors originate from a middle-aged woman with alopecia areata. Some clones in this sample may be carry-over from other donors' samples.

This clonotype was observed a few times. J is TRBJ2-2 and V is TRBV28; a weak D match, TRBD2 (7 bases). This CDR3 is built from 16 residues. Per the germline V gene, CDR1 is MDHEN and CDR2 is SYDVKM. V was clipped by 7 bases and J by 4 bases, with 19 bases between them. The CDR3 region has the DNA TGTGCCAGCACCCCCCCGCGGCGGGGGCTCACCGGGGAGCTGTTTTTT. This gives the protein CASTPPRRGLTGELFF.

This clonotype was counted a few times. The chain's CDR3 is CAWSEGSGANVLTF. CDR3 sequence (DNA): TGTGCCTGGAGCGAGGGGTCTGGGGCCAACGTCCTGACTTTC. This chain uses TRBV30 with TRBJ2-6; D is tentatively TRBD1 or TRBD2 (5 bases each). This CDR3 is built from 14 residues. Germline assignment: CDR1 GTSNPN and CDR2 SVGIG (reference sequence). V gave up 3 bases and J gave up 1 base, with 7 bases separating them.

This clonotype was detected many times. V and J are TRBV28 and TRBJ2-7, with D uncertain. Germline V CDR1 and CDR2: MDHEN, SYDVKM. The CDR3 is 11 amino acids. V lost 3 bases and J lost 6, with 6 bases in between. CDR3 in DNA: TGTGCCAGCAGTTTTTGGGGCGAGCAGTACTTC. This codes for CASSFWGEQYF.

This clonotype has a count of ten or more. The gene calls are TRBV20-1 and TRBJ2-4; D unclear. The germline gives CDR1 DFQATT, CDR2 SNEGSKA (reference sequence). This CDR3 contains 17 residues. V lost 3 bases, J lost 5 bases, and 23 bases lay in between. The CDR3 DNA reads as TGCAGTGCTAGTGCCCCATTGGCCGGACGGATCGAAAACATTCAGTACTTC. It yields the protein CSASAPLAGRIENIQYF.

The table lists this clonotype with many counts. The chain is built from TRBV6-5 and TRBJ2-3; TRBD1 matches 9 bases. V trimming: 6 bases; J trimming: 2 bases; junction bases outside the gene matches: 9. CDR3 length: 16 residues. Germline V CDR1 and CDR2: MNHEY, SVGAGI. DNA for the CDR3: TGTGCCAGCAGGGGATTACGGGACAGGGTCACAGATACGCAGTATTTT. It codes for CASRGLRDRVTDTQYF.

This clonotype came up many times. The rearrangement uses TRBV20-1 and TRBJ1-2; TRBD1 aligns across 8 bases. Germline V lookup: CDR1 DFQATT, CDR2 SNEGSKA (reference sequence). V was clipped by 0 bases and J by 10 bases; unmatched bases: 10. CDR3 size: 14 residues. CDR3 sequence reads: CSARDGDRPPDYTF. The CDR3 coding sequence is TGCAGTGCTAGAGATGGGGACAGGCCCCCAGACTACACCTTC.

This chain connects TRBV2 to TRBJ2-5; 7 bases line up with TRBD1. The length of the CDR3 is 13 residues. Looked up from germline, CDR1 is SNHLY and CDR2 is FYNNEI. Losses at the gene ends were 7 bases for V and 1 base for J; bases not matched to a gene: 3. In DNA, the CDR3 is TGTGCCAGCAATCGACAGGGCCAAGAGACCCAGTACTTC. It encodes CASNRQGQETQYF.

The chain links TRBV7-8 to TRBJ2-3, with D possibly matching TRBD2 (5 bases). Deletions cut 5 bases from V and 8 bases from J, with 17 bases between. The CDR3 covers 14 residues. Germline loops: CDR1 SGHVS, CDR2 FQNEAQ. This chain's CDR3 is CASSLAALAPTQYF. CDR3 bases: TGTGCCAGCAGCCTGGCCGCCCTAGCACCTACGCAGTATTTT.

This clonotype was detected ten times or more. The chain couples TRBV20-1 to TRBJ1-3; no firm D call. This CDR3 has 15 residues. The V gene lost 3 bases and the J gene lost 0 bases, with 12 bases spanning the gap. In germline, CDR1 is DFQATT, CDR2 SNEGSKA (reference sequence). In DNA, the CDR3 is TGCAGTGCTAGGTTCCCGACGGGCTCTGGAAACACCATATATTTT. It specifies CSARFPTGSGNTIYF.

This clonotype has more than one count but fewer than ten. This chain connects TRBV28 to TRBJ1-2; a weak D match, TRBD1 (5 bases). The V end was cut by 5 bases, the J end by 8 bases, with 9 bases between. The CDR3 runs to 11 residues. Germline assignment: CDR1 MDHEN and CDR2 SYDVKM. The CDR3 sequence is CASSRGLGYTF. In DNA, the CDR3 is TGTGCCAGCAGTCGGGGACTAGGCTACACCTTC.